These 30 T cell receptor beta chains came from one sample sequenced in a study of CD8 T cells in cerebrospinal fluid in Alzheimer's disease. TCRdb reprocessed the 10x single-cell sequencing reads and reports one entry per CDR3 protein, with no DNA. The data show around 1,200 distinct CDR3 sequences, and the top ten clones hold roughly 18%. Source material: cerebrospinal fluid. The receptors here all came from a human donor with Parkinson's disease.

This clonotype is classed as medium-sized by frequency. The CDR3 here is CASSEFGLALYEQFF. This chain uses TRBV2 with TRBJ2-1; the D gene TCRdb calls, TRBD2, cannot be checked with no DNA. The CDR3 covers 15 residues. Germline CDR1 and CDR2: SNHLY and FYNNEI.

This clonotype is deemed medium-sized by its frequency. The rearrangement joins TRBV9 to TRBJ2-6. There are 15 residues in the CDR3. Per germline, CDR1 SGDLS and CDR2 YYNGEE. The CDR3: CASNKMSSGANVLTF. Using reference TRBV9 and TRBJ2-6 for the parts outside the CDR3, the full variable domain is DSGVTQTPKHLITATGQRVTLRCSPRSGDLSVYWYQQSLDQGLQFLIQYYNGEERAKGNILERFSAQQFPDLHSELNLSSLELGDSALYFCASNKMSSGANVLTFGAGSRLTVL.

Frequency places this clonotype as medium-sized. The CDR3: CAIKGEDYSGSGQETQYF. The rearrangement links TRBV10-3 to TRBJ2-5; absent DNA, TCRdb's TRBD2 call cannot be checked. The CDR3 spans 18 residues. Germline lookup yields CDR1 ENHRY and CDR2 SYGVKD.

This clonotype is deemed medium-sized (0.01 to 0.1%) by its frequency. This chain joins TRBV29-1 and TRBJ2-5. Germline CDR1 is SQVTM and CDR2 is ANQGSEA. CDR3 length equals 12 residues. The CDR3 protein is CSVEHIEATQYF.

This chain joins TRBV29-1 and TRBJ2-7; TCRdb designates TRBD1, a call that cannot be tested without DNA. Germline loops: CDR1 SQVTM, CDR2 ANQGSEA. The CDR3 length is 13 residues. CDR3 amino acids: CSVEEVRGYEQYF.

This clonotype is deemed medium-sized by its frequency. This chain uses TRBV6-1 with TRBJ1-5. CDR3 size: 15 residues. Germline CDR1 is MNHNS and CDR2 is SASEGT. The CDR3 reads CASTYAGRGHQPQHF.

This sequence joins TRBV6-6 and TRBJ1-5. The CDR3 extends over 15 amino acids. Germline V lookup: CDR1 MNHNY, CDR2 SVGAGI (reference sequence). CDR3 region: CASTPIGHSNQPQHF.

In terms of frequency, this clonotype is medium-sized (0.01 to 0.1%). The genes are TRBV6-5 and TRBJ2-2; TCRdb outputs TRBD1, but without DNA this stays unchecked. This CDR3 is built from 14 residues. CDR1 is MNHEY, CDR2 SVGAGI, per germline. CDR3 amino acids: CASMKGGGTGELFF.

This clonotype registers medium-sized by frequency. The rearrangement links TRBV7-2 to TRBJ1-1. The CDR3 contains 13 residues. Germline values: CDR1 SGHTA, CDR2 FQGNSA. The CDR3 loop reads CASSLNRHTEAFF.

This clonotype shows up as medium-sized by frequency. The gene calls are TRBV20-1 and TRBJ2-1; the TCRdb D gene call, TRBD2, has no DNA to confirm it. Per germline, CDR1 DFQATT and CDR2 SNEGSKA (reference sequence). The CDR3 has 13 residues. The CDR3 spells CSAGTTWNNEQFF.

According to its frequency, this clonotype is medium-sized. V gene TRBV25-1 combines with J gene TRBJ2-1; TCRdb names TRBD1, which stays unverified in the absence of DNA. The CDR3 sequence is 15 residues long. Germline CDR1 and CDR2: MGHDK and SYGVNS. Here the CDR3 reads CASSEWLAGFNEQFF.

This clonotype is identified as large (0.1 to 1%) from frequency. V is TRBV7-2 and J is TRBJ1-2. The length of the CDR3 is 11 residues. Per germline, CDR1 SGHTA and CDR2 FQGNSA. The CDR3 is CASSQRYGYTF.

According to its frequency, this clonotype is large (0.1 to 1%). The J gene is TRBJ2-5, the V gene TRBV12-3 or TRBV12-4; TCRdb proposes TRBD1, but this gene call is untestable without DNA. The CDR3 is 16 residues long. The chain's CDR3 is CASLRRGEKKGVAQYF.

Frequency places this clonotype as medium-sized. The chain recombines TRBV23-1 with TRBJ1-2; TCRdb's D call, TRBD1, is unchecked because there is no DNA. TRBV23-1 has ORF status, its function being uncertain. This CDR3 has 17 amino acids. The CDR3 reads CASSQSPMARLDYGYTF.

The chain employs TRBV29-1 and TRBJ2-3; absent DNA, TCRdb's TRBD1 call cannot be checked. The germline V gene has CDR1 SQVTM and CDR2 ANQGSEA. The CDR3 contains 16 residues. CDR3: CSVNSRLEVAIDTQYF.

This clonotype registers medium-sized by frequency. J is TRBJ2-7 and V is TRBV12-3 or TRBV12-4. The CDR3 sequence is 13 residues long. The CDR3: CASSLGTVYEQYF.

The CDR3: CSARGGSRLTGAEADTQYF. The chain links TRBV20-1 to TRBJ2-3; TCRdb names TRBD1, which stays unverified in the absence of DNA. In germline, CDR1 is DFQATT, CDR2 SNEGSKA (reference sequence). The CDR3 has 19 amino acids.

According to its frequency, this clonotype is medium-sized. The chain carries TRBV7-2 and TRBJ1-1; the D call of TRBD1 rests on TCRdb alone, since no DNA is present to check it. From germline, CDR1 is SGHTA and CDR2 FQGNSA. The CDR3 has 12 residues. CDR3 amino acids: CASSTSTGRPFF.

This chain joins TRBV18 and TRBJ1-1; TCRdb outputs TRBD1, but without DNA this stays unchecked. The CDR3 covers 13 residues. Germline CDR1 reads KGHSH; CDR2 reads LQKENI. CDR3 protein: CASSPSRGAEAFF.

This clonotype is classed as medium-sized by frequency. This sequence joins TRBV10-3 and TRBJ1-2; the D call from TCRdb, TRBD1, cannot be confirmed without DNA. The CDR3 is 14 amino acids. Per germline, CDR1 ENHRY and CDR2 SYGVKD. The CDR3 sequence: CAISRGQFEDGYTF.

This clonotype is labeled medium-sized based on frequency. The V and J genes are TRBV5-6 and TRBJ1-5; TCRdb proposes TRBD1, but this gene call is untestable without DNA. The CDR3 spans 16 residues. Germline loops: CDR1 SGHDT, CDR2 YYEEEE. CDR3 sequence: CASSRTGGEIFQPQHF.

Frequency places this clonotype as large. The V and J genes are TRBV6-1 and TRBJ1-2; with no DNA, the TCRdb D assignment of TRBD1 cannot be verified. Germline assignment: CDR1 MNHNS and CDR2 SASEGT. The CDR3 is made up of 17 amino acids. CDR3 protein: CASSEGLQLEGVYGYTF.

The chain links TRBV28 to TRBJ2-7; TCRdb lists TRBD2, though no DNA is available to test this call. In germline, CDR1 is MDHEN, CDR2 SYDVKM. The CDR3 covers 16 residues. CDR3 sequence reads: CASSLWWRGGLNEQYF.

This clonotype is deemed medium-sized by its frequency. V gene TRBV20-1 combines with J gene TRBJ1-2; TCRdb picks TRBD1, but there is no DNA to check that call. This CDR3 is built from 15 residues. Germline CDR1 DFQATT, CDR2 SNEGSKA (reference sequence). The CDR3 here is CSATDGQGVAYGYTF.

Frequency places this clonotype as medium-sized. The V call is TRBV5-1, the J call TRBJ2-7; the TCRdb call, TRBD1, lacks DNA for checking. CDR3 length: 13 residues. CDR1 and CDR2 from the germline V gene are SGHRS and YFSETQ. The CDR3 reads CASSLATVGEQYF.

According to its frequency, this clonotype is medium-sized (0.01 to 0.1%). The chain recombines TRBV12-5 with TRBJ2-7; the D call from TCRdb, TRBD1, cannot be confirmed without DNA. The CDR3 runs to 13 residues. Germline CDR1 LGHNT, CDR2 FRNRAP. The CDR3 protein is CASGGTGVYEQYF.

V and J are TRBV3-2 and TRBJ2-1; no DNA is available, so the TRBD2 call from TCRdb remains unchecked. TRBV3-2 is assigned pseudogene status. The CDR3 length is 17 residues. This chain's CDR3 is CASSRSCPSGSYNEQFF.

By frequency, this clonotype is medium-sized (0.01 to 0.1%). CDR3 in amino acids: CSAFPPGQGTDTQYF. The chain recombines TRBV20-1 with TRBJ2-3; TCRdb's assignment of TRBD1 cannot be checked, as there is no DNA. From germline, CDR1 is DFQATT and CDR2 SNEGSKA (reference sequence). CDR3 length: 15 amino acids.

This clonotype registers medium-sized by frequency. The V gene is TRBV10-3, the J gene TRBJ2-7; the D call from TCRdb, TRBD2, cannot be confirmed without DNA. CDR1 ENHRY and CDR2 SYGVKD come from the germline V gene. The CDR3 length is 15 residues. CDR3 region: CAISEEAGRTYEQYF.

The chain employs TRBV2 and TRBJ2-7; TCRdb's D call, TRBD1, is unchecked because there is no DNA. From germline, CDR1 is SNHLY and CDR2 FYNNEI. This CDR3 region has 13 residues. The CDR3 sequence: CASHWARENEQYF.